This T cell receptor (beta chain) was sequenced during a study of brain T cells in children with intractable seizures. Some clones are missing from TCRdb's copy, which holds only in-frame ones; the method was immunoSEQ multiplex PCR. The table has about 340,000 clones, about 93% seen once. The germline gives CDR1 SGHTA, CDR2 FQGNSA. This CDR3 has 15 amino acids. The junction had 5 bases not matched to a gene; V was cut back by 3 bases and J by 2 bases. Time point meaning: blood from clinic visit 5 months post-surgery; TSC patient then seizure free. The receptor comes from a boy in the first two years of life with tuberous sclerosis and intractable seizures. The V and J genes are TRBV7-2 and TRBJ2-3; 7 bases align to TRBD1. The sequencing used peripheral blood, collected around 5 months after surgery. CDR3 bases: TGTGCCAGCAGCTTTAGGACAGGACCCACAGATACGCAGTATTTT. This sequence encodes CASSFRTGPTDTQYF.